The rows below give T cell receptor beta chains drawn from one sample of a study of CXCR3-negative and CXCR3-positive naive CD8 T cells. TCRdb reprocessed the 5' RACE reads and keeps a single row for each CDR3 protein, giving no DNA. The listing contains about 89,000 distinct CDR3 sequences. The sample was naive CXCR3+ CD8+ T cells from blood. The receptors were gathered from a human donor in good health. Some clones in this sample may be carry-over from other donors' samples. Both conserved end residues are part of each CDR3.

TRBV28	TRBJ2-6	CASSLWGSGGSLSGANVLTF
TRBV14	TRBJ2-1	CASSFSRMTYNEQFF
TRBV3-1	TRBJ2-5	CASSQDTIGGFQETQYF
TRBV12-3/TRBV12-4	TRBJ2-7	CASSPQFGTGDYEQYF
TRBV6-5	TRBJ2-3	CASSYAEADTQYF
TRBV27	TRBJ1-5	CASSDSNQPQHF
TRBV3-1	TRBJ2-2	CASLSGGHPPGELFF
TRBV19	TRBJ2-5	CASAQYMQETQYF
TRBV28	TRBJ2-2	CASSFLSGNEGGELFF
TRBV13	TRBJ2-1	CASSLGGRADEQLF
TRBV12-3/TRBV12-4	TRBJ1-1	CASSLGGTNTEAFF
TRBV28	TRBJ2-2	CASSLSTSGGELFF
TRBV4-1	TRBJ1-1	CASSQEWAFNTEAFF
TRBV14	TRBJ2-7	CASSQDSGWDEQYF
TRBV3-1	TRBJ2-7	CASSQADDSYEQYF
TRBV28	TRBJ1-1	CASSGGTGGAEAFF
TRBV14	TRBJ1-6	CASSRLRDSPLHF
TRBV6-5	TRBJ1-1	CASSYSSEGTRAFF
TRBV29-1	TRBJ1-2	CSVDVQGAQYGYTF
TRBV13	TRBJ2-3	CASSPPMGADTQYF
TRBV12-3/TRBV12-4	TRBJ2-3	CASSSSGLDTQYF
TRBV7-2	TRBJ2-5	CASSLTGGAGETQYF
TRBV14	TRBJ2-1	CASSQGWASPSEQFF
TRBV28	TRBJ2-7	CASSSTGGLSPSYEQYF
TRBV6-6	TRBJ2-5	CASSYVSGKETQYF
TRBV28	TRBJ2-7	CASSPGQGYYEQYF
TRBV5-1	TRBJ2-1	CASSDSPRRSGNEQFF
TRBV19	TRBJ2-7	CASSIGSYYEQYF
TRBV7-6	TRBJ2-2	CASSLLLASGVNTGELFF
TRBV28	TRBJ2-5	CASSTRGGPRQETQYF
TRBV4-2	TRBJ2-1	CASSQLEVAGDNEQFF
TRBV6-5	TRBJ2-5	CASSPTGGEETQYF
TRBV28	TRBJ2-2	CASTPGTGELFF
TRBV29-1	TRBJ2-7	CSVEGVGRTDEQYF
TRBV3-1	TRBJ1-5	CASSQGPGQEHGSNQPQHF
TRBV6-1	TRBJ2-5	CASGDRRYQETQYF
TRBV5-1	TRBJ2-7	CASSLLGTKTYEQYF
TRBV28	TRBJ1-1	CASRPLEGGTEAFF
TRBV11-2	TRBJ2-7	CASSLRNEQYF
TRBV4-3	TRBJ2-1	CASSQELLAGGYNEQFF
TRBV7-6	TRBJ2-5	CASSLDLPHWAVQETQYF
TRBV5-1	TRBJ2-7	CASSRAGTGGMKHEQYF
TRBV9	TRBJ2-7	CASSVGGRFSEQYF
TRBV7-2	TRBJ1-3	CASSSDAGNTIYF
TRBV20-1	TRBJ1-4	CSARGTGNEKLFF
TRBV2	TRBJ1-1	CASSPRGHSEAFF
TRBV27	TRBJ1-1	CASSLPPPDIRGEAFF
TRBV12-3/TRBV12-4	TRBJ2-5	CASSPQRGGGETQYF
TRBV29-1	TRBJ1-2	CSVIGEVGYTF
TRBV11-2	TRBJ2-3	CASSWGVDTDTQYF
TRBV6-2/TRBV6-3	TRBJ2-7	CASTTLRTGTSFYEQYF
TRBV20-1	TRBJ2-1	CSGDYRTYNEQFF
TRBV28	TRBJ2-7	CASSLSASPTYEQYF
TRBV12-3/TRBV12-4	TRBJ1-2	CATNSRLYGYTF
TRBV14	TRBJ1-4	CASSQGLLQGYEKLFF
TRBV7-9	TRBJ2-7	CASSPDPLYEQYF
TRBV20-1	TRBJ1-2	CSARLLYGYTF
TRBV27	TRBJ1-1	CASSFGGTNTEAFF
TRBV20-1	TRBJ2-1	CSAGVDSSSYNEQFF